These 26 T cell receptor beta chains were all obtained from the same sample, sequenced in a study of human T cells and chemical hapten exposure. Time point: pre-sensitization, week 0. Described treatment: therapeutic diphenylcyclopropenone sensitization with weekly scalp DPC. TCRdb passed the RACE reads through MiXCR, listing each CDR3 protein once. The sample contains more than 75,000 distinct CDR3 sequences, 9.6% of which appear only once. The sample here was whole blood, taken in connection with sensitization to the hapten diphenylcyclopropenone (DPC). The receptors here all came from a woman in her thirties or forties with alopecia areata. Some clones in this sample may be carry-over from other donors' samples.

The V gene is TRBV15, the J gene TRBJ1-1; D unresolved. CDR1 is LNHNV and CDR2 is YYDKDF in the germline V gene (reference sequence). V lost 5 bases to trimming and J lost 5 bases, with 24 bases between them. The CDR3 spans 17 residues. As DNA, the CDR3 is TGTGCCACCAGCGCCCCACGGGGATCTCCCTTGGGGACTGAAGCTTTCTTT. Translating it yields CATSAPRGSPLGTEAFF.

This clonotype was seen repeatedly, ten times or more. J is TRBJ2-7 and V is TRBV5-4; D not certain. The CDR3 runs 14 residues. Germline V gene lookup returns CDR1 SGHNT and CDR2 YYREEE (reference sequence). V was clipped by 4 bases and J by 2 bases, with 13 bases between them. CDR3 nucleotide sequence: TGTGCCAGCAGCCTTGGACGGACGACCTACGAGCAGTACTTC. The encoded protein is CASSLGRTTYEQYF.

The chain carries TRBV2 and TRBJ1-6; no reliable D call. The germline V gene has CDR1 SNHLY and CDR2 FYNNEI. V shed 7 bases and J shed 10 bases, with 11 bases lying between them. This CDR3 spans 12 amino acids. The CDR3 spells CASTELGSPLHF. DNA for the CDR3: TGTGCCAGCACCGAATTGGGATCACCCCTCCACTTT.

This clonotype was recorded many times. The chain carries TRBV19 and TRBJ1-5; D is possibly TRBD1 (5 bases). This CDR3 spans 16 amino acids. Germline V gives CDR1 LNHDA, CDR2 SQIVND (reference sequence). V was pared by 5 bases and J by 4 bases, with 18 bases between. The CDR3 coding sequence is TGTGCCAGTAGTCCAGAACGAGGGGTCCGAAATCAGCCCCAGCATTTT. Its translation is CASSPERGVRNQPQHF.

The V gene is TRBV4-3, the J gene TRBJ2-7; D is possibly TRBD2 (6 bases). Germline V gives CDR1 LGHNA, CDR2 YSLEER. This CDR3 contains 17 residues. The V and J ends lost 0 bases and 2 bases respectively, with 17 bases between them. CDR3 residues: CASSQDVVGGRAYEQYF. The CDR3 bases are TGCGCCAGCAGCCAAGATGTCGTCGGGGGAAGGGCCTACGAGCAGTACTTC.

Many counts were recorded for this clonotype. The CDR3 bases are TGTGCCAGCAGCTTAGGCCGCCGAAAAGCTTTCTTT. Translation: CASSLGRRKAFF. V usage is TRBV7-9 and J usage is TRBJ1-1; D is unclear. V lost 1 base, J lost 9 bases, and 9 bases lay in between. This CDR3 has 12 amino acids. Germline V lookup: CDR1 SEHNR, CDR2 FQNEAQ (reference sequence).

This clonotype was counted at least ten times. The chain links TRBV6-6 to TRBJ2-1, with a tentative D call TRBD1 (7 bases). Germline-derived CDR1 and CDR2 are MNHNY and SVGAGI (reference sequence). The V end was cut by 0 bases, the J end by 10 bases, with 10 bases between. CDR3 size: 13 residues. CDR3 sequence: CASSYSQGGEQFF. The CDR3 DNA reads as TGTGCCAGCAGTTACTCTCAGGGGGGCGAGCAGTTCTTC.

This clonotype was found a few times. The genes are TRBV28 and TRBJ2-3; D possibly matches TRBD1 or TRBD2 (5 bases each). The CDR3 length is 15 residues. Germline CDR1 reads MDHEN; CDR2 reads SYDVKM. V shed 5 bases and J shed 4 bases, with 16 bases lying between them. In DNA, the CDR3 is TGTGCCAGCAGTCTACTAAGGGGAGAGTCAGATACGCAGTATTTT. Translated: CASSLLRGESDTQYF. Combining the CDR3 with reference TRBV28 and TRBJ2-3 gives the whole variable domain DVKVTQSSRYLVKRTGEKVFLECVQDMDHENMFWYRQDPGLGLRLIYFSYDVKMKEKGDIPEGYSVSREKKERFSLILESASTNQTSMYLCASSLLRGESDTQYFGPGTRLTVL.

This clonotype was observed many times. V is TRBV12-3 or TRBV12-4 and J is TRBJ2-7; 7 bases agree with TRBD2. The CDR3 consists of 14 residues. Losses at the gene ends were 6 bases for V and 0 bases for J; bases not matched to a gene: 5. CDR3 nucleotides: TGTGCCAGCAGGGCTAGCGGCCTCTCCTACGAGCAGTACTTC. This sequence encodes CASRASGLSYEQYF.

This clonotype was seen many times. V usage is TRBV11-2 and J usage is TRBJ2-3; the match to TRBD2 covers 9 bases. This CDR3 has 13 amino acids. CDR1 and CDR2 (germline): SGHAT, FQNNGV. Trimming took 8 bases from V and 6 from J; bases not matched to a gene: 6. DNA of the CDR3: TGTGCCAGCGTGACTAGCGGACCCGATACGCAGTATTTT. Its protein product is CASVTSGPDTQYF.

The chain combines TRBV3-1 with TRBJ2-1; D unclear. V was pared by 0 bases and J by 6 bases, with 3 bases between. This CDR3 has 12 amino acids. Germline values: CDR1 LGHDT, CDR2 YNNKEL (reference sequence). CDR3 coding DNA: TGTGCCAGCAGCCAAGAACTCAATGAGCAGTTCTTC. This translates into CASSQELNEQFF.

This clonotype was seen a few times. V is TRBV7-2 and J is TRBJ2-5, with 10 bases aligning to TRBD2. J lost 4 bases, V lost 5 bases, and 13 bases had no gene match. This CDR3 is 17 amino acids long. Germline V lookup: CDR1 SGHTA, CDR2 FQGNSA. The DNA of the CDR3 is TGTGCCAGCAGCAGAGTCACCACCATAGCGGGGGGAGAGACCCAGTACTTC. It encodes CASSRVTTIAGGETQYF.

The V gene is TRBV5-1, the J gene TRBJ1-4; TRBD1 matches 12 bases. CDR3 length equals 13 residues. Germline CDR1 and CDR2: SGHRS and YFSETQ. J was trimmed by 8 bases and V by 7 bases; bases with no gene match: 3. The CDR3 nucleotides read TGCGCCAGCGGGACAGGGGGCGAAGAAAAACTGTTTTTT. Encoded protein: CASGTGGEEKLFF.

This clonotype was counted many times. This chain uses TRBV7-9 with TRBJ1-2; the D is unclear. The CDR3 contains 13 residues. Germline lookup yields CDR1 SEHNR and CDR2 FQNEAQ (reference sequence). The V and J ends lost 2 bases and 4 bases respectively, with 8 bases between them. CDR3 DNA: TGTGCCAGCAGCTTACTTGCGATCTATGGCTACACCTTC. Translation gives CASSLLAIYGYTF.

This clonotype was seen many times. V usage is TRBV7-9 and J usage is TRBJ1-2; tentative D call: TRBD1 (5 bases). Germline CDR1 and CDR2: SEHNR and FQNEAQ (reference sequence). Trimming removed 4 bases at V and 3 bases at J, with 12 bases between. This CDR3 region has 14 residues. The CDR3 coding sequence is TGTGCCAGCAGCTCCCCGGGGCCTCACTATGGCTACACCTTC. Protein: CASSSPGPHYGYTF.

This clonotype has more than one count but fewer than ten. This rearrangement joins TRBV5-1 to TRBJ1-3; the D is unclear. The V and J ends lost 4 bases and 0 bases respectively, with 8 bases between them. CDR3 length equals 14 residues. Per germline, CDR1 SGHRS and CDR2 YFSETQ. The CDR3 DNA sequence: TGCGCCAGCAGCGGCCGGGACTCTGGAAACACCATATATTTT. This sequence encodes CASSGRDSGNTIYF.

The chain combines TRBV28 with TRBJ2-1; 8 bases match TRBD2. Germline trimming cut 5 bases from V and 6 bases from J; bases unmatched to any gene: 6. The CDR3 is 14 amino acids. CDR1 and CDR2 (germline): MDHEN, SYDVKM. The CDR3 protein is CASSGAGGLNEQFF. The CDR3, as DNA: TGTGCCAGCAGTGGGGCGGGGGGACTCAATGAGCAGTTCTTC.

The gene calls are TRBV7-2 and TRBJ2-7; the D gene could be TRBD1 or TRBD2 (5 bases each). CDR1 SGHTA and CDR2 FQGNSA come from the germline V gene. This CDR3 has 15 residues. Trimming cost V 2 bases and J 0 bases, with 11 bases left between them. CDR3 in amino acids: CASSLRGVGSYEQYF. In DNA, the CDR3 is TGTGCCAGCAGCTTAAGAGGGGTCGGCTCCTACGAGCAGTACTTC.

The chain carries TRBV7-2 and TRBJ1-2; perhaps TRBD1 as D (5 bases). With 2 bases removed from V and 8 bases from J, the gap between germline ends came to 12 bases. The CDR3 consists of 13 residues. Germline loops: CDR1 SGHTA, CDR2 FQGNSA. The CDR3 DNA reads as TGTGCCAGCAGCTTATCAGGGACGCAGGGCTACACCTTC. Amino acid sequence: CASSLSGTQGYTF.

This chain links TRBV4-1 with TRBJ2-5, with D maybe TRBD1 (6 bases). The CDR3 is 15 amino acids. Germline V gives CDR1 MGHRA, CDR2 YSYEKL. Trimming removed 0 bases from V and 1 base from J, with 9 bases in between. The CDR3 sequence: CASSQDGGSQETQYF. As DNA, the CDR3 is TGCGCCAGCAGCCAAGATGGGGGCAGCCAAGAGACCCAGTACTTC.

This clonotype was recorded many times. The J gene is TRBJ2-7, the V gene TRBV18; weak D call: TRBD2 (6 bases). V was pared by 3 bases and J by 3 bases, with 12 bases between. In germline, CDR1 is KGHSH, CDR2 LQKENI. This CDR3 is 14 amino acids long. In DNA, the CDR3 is TGTGCCAGCTCACCGCGGGGACGGGACTACGAGCAGTACTTC. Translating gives CASSPRGRDYEQYF. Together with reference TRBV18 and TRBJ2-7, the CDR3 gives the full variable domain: NAGVMQNPRHLVRRRGQEARLRCSPMKGHSHVYWYRQLPEEGLKFMVYLQKENIIDESGMPKERFSAEFPKEGPSILRIQQVVRGDSAAYFCASSPRGRDYEQYFGPGTRLTVT.

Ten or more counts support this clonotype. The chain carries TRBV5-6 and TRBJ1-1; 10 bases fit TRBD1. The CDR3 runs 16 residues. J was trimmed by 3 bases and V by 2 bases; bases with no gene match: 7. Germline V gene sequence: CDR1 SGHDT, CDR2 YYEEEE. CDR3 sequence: CASSLPGQGTDTEAFF. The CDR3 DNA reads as TGTGCCAGCAGCTTACCGGGACAGGGGACAGACACTGAAGCTTTCTTT.

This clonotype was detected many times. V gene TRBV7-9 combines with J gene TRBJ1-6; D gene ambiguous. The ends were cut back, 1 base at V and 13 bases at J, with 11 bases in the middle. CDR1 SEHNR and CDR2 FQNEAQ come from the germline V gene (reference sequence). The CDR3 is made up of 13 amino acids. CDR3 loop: CASSLDLGSPLHF. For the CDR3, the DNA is TGTGCCAGCAGCTTAGATCTCGGGTCGCCCCTCCACTTT.

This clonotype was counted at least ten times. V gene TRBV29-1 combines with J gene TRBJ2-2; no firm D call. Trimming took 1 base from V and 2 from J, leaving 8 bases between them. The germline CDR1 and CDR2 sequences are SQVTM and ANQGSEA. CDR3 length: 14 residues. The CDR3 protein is CSVEAYTNTGELFF. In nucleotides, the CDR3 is TGCAGCGTTGAAGCCTACACTAACACCGGGGAGCTGTTTTTT.

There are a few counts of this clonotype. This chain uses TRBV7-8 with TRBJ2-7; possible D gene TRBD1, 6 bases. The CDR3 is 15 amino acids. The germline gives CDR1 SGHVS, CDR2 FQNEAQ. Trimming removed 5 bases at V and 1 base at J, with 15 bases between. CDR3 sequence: CASSAVQGPSYEQYF. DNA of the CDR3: TGTGCCAGCAGCGCCGTTCAGGGGCCTTCCTACGAGCAGTACTTC.

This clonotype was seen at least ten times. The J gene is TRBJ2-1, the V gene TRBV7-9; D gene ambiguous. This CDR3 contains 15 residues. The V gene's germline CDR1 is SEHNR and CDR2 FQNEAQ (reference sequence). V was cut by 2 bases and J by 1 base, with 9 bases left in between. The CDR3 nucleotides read TGTGCCAGCAGCTTATATCTGGGGTCCTACAATGAGCAGTTCTTC. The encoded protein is CASSLYLGSYNEQFF.